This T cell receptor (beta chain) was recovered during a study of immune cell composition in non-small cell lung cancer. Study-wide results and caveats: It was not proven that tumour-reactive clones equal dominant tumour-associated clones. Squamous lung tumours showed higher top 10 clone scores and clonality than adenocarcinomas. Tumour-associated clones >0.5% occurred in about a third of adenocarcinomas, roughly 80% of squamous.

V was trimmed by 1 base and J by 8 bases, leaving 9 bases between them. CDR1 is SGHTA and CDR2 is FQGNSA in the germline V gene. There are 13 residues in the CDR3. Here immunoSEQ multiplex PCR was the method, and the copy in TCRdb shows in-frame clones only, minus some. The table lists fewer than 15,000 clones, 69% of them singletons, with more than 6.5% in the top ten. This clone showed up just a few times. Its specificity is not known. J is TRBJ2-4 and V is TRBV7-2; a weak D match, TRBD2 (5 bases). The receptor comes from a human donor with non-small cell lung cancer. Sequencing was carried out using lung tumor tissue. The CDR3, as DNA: TGTGCCAGCAGCTTAGTTCGGGGAGACATTCAGTACTTC. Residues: CASSLVRGDIQYF.